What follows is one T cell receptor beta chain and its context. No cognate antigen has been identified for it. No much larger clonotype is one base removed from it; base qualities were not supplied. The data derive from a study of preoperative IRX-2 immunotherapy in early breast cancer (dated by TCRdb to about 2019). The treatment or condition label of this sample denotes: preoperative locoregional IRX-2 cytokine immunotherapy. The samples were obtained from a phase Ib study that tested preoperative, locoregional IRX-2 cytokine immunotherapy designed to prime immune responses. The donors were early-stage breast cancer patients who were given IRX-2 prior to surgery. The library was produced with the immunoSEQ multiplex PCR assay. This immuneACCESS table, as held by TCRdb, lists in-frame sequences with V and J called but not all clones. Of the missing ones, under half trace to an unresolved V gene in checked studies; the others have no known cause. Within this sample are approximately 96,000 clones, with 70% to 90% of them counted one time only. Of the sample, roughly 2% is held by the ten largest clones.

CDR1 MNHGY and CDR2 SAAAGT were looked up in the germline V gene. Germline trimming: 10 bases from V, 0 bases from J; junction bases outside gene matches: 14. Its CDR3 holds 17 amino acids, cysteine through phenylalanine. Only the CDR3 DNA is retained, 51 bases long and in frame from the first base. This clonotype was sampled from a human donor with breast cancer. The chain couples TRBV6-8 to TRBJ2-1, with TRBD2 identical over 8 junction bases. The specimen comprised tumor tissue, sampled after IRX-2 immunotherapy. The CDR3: CAIRASGSASSYNEQFF. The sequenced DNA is TGTGCCATCAGGGCCAGCGGGAGTGCGAGCTCCTACAATGAGCAGTTCTTC.